Presented here are 14 T cell receptor beta chains from one specimen sequenced in a study of T-cell memory formation after mild COVID-19. From the 5' RACE reads, TCRdb called clonotypes with MiXCR, one entry per CDR3 protein. The data contain approximately 240,000 distinct CDR3 sequences, roughly 17% of them singletons. Sequencing used PBMCs or a T cell subset sorted from them (not recorded which). The receptors derive from a man younger than 35 who had mild COVID-19 (a few samples of this study predate the infection). Cell type and time point are not known.

This chain connects TRBV5-4 to TRBJ1-1, with D possibly being TRBD1 (5 bases). V gave up 4 bases and J gave up 4 bases, with 17 bases separating them. This CDR3 has 15 residues. Germline CDR1 SGHNT, CDR2 YYREEE (reference sequence). CDR3 amino acids: CASSRGWLQGTEAFF. CDR3 DNA sequence: TGTGCCAGCAGCCGTGGATGGTTGCAGGGCACTGAAGCTTTCTTT.

This clonotype was seen more than once but under ten times. This chain connects TRBV2 to TRBJ2-1, with D possibly being TRBD1 or TRBD2 (5 bases each). CDR3 size: 15 residues. V lost 4 bases and J lost 7, with 17 bases in between. Germline-derived CDR1 and CDR2 are SNHLY and FYNNEI. The CDR3 bases are TGTGCCAGCAGTGTCCAAGGGACGGTTTATAATGAGCAGTTCTTC. This sequence encodes CASSVQGTVYNEQFF.

This clonotype was seen a handful of times. The chain employs TRBV7-2 and TRBJ1-1; TRBD1 might be the D (5 bases). Trimming took off 6 bases at V and 3 bases at J, with 11 bases between the two ends. CDR1 is SGHTA and CDR2 is FQGNSA in the germline V gene. The CDR3 totals 13 residues. CDR3 nucleotides: TGTGCCAGCAGGTCCTCAGGGTACACTGAAGCTTTCTTT. Encoded protein: CASRSSGYTEAFF.

This clonotype turned up a few times. The CDR3 loop reads CASSKGELDNEQFF. The CDR3, as DNA: TGTGCCAGCAGCAAGGGGGAGTTGGACAATGAGCAGTTCTTC. The rearrangement uses TRBV21-1 and TRBJ2-1; TRBD1 is the table's D call, not checked against the DNA. TRBV21-1 is recorded as a pseudogene. The CDR3 extends over 14 amino acids.

The genes are TRBV2 and TRBJ2-2; 9 bases map to TRBD2. Germline V gene sequence: CDR1 SNHLY, CDR2 FYNNEI. V gave up 0 bases and J gave up 8 bases; unmatched junction bases: 1. The CDR3 has 14 amino acids. CDR3: CASSEALAGGELFF. The DNA for the CDR3 is TGTGCCAGCAGTGAAGCGCTAGCGGGGGGGGAGCTGTTTTTT.

This clonotype has a handful of counts. The chain couples TRBV6-2 or TRBV6-3 to TRBJ2-1; D not resolved. Germline values: CDR1 MNHEY, CDR2 SVGEGT. CDR3 length equals 13 residues. V was cut by 5 bases and J by 6 bases, with 11 bases left in between. This CDR3 reads CASSDWAANEQFF. CDR3 nucleotide sequence: TGTGCCAGCAGTGACTGGGCAGCCAATGAGCAGTTCTTC.

The CDR3 DNA follows: TGTGCCTCTAACAAAGGTCGGGTCAATGAGCAGTTCTTC. Protein sequence: CASNKGRVNEQFF. The chain links TRBV7-9 to TRBJ2-1; D unresolved. The germline gives CDR1 SEHNR, CDR2 FQNEAQ (reference sequence). V shed 11 bases and J shed 6 bases, with 17 bases lying between them. CDR3 size: 13 residues.

In this sample, this clonotype turned up a few times. The chain has TRBV7-2 and TRBJ1-2; the match to TRBD1 covers 8 bases. The V segment lost 3 bases and the J segment 5 bases; nucleotides outside the gene matches: 8. The CDR3 is 15 amino acids. Per the germline V gene, CDR1 is SGHTA and CDR2 is FQGNSA. The CDR3 loop is CASSFTATGAYGYTF. Written as DNA, the CDR3 is TGTGCCAGCAGCTTCACGGCGACAGGGGCGTATGGCTACACCTTC.

The CDR3 here is CASRDSGVNIQYF. CDR3 bases: TGTGCCAGCAGGGATTCAGGGGTGAACATTCAGTACTTC. The rearrangement links TRBV2 to TRBJ2-4; weak D call: TRBD1 (6 bases). Germline CDR1 reads SNHLY; CDR2 reads FYNNEI. The CDR3 is 13 residues long. Trimming pared 6 bases from V and 7 bases from J, leaving 13 bases between. Combining the CDR3 with reference TRBV2 and TRBJ2-4 gives the whole variable domain EPEVTQTPSHQVTQMGQEVILRCVPISNHLYFYWYRQILGQKVEFLVSFYNNEISEKSEIFDDQFSVERPDGSNFTLKIRSTKLEDSAMYFCASRDSGVNIQYFGAGTRLSVL.

This clonotype was detected a few times. The rearrangement joins TRBV4-1 to TRBJ2-5; 8 nucleotides match TRBD1. With 3 bases clipped from V and 5 bases from J, the junction kept 11 bases outside the gene matches. There are 16 residues in the CDR3. The germline CDR1 and CDR2 sequences are MGHRA and YSYEKL. The CDR3 spells CASSQLRGQGGETQYF. The CDR3 bases are TGCGCCAGCAGCCAGCTCCGAGGACAGGGCGGGGAGACCCAGTACTTC.

The chain is built from TRBV20-1 and TRBJ2-1, with TRBD2 matching 8 bases. Germline assignment: CDR1 DFQATT and CDR2 SNEGSKA (reference sequence). The CDR3 has 12 amino acids. The V segment lost 3 bases and the J segment 9 bases; nucleotides outside the gene matches: 4. The CDR3 is CSASRTSLEQFF. In nucleotides, the CDR3 is TGCAGTGCTAGTAGGACTAGCCTTGAGCAGTTCTTC.

This clonotype was seen more than once but under ten times. V usage is TRBV5-1 and J usage is TRBJ2-3; 8 bases fit TRBD2. V lost 4 bases and J lost 4; bases outside the gene matches: 8. The CDR3 length is 15 residues. Germline V lookup: CDR1 SGHRS, CDR2 YFSETQ. The CDR3 coding sequence is TGCGCCAGCAGCGCCCTCCCGGGGGGGCCAGATACGCAGTATTTT. Translation: CASSALPGGPDTQYF.

This clonotype was observed a handful of times. The gene calls are TRBV27 and TRBJ1-2; the D is unclear. This CDR3 has 13 amino acids. V was cut by 3 bases and J by 4 bases, with 9 bases left in between. CDR1 MNHEY and CDR2 SMNVEV come from the germline V gene (reference sequence). DNA of the CDR3: TGTGCCAGCAGTTTCGAGATGAGCTATGGCTACACCTTC. This translates into CASSFEMSYGYTF.

The CDR3 DNA sequence: TGTGCCAGCAGGCCCCTAAGGGGGAGGAGGTCACCCCTCCACTTT. This translates into CASRPLRGRRSPLHF. The V and J genes are TRBV28 and TRBJ1-6, with D perhaps matching TRBD1 (6 bases). This CDR3 has 15 amino acids. Germline values: CDR1 MDHEN, CDR2 SYDVKM. Trimming left V 6 bases short and J 10 bases short, with 19 bases between.